This entry lists 3 T cell receptor beta chains sequenced from one sample in a study of blood T cell repertoires in COVID-19. TCRdb's copy holds only in-frame clones and misses some; the assay was immunoSEQ multiplex PCR. There are about 120,000 clones in the sample; approximately 80% occur only once, and about 10% lies in the top ten. Sequencing was carried out using peripheral blood. These receptors came from a human donor in a cohort sampled during active COVID-19.

The V gene is TRBV5-1, the J gene TRBJ2-7; 8 positions match TRBD2. The CDR3 is 17 residues long. Germline-derived CDR1 and CDR2 are SGHRS and YFSETQ. Losses at the gene ends were 1 base for V and 3 bases for J; bases not matched to a gene: 12. CDR3 protein: CASSLWPPGGFHYEQYF. CDR3 nucleotides: TGCGCCAGCAGCTTGTGGCCCCCGGGGGGGTTCCACTACGAGCAGTACTTC.

The chain employs TRBV11-2 and TRBJ1-2, with 7 bases matching TRBD1. This CDR3 has 16 residues. CDR1 is SGHAT, CDR2 FQNNGV, per germline. V shed 5 bases, J shed 4 bases, and the junction held 13 bases outside the gene matches. The CDR3 DNA reads as TGTGCCAGCAGCCAAGCCGGGCCCAGGGGGGCCTATGGCTACACCTTC. It codes for CASSQAGPRGAYGYTF.

The CDR3 sequence is CAIRGTVNTEAFF. The CDR3 bases are TGTGCCATCAGGGGGACTGTGAACACTGAAGCTTTCTTT. The V call is TRBV10-3, the J call TRBJ1-1; D may be TRBD1 (5 bases). V was clipped by 6 bases and J by 0 bases, with 8 bases between them. This CDR3 region has 13 residues. Germline CDR1 reads ENHRY; CDR2 reads SYGVKD.